The T cell receptor (beta chain) under discussion was sequenced for a study of T cells expressing NK-cell markers (dated by TCRdb to 2018 to 2021). Regarding the complete study: Eight or nine donors provided sorted CD3+CD56+NKG2C+, CD3+CD56+NKG2C- and CD3+CD56-NKG2C+ T-cell subsets, whose TCR beta-chain repertoires were profiled. Illumina HiSeq 2000/2500, MiSeq or NextSeq was used to sequence libraries as 2 x 150 bp reads. The study sequenced eight donors, all healthy volunteers chosen at random: three men and five women. Among the eight sequenced donors, only one was HCMV-seronegative, while the other seven were HCMV-seropositive.

Results and caveats for the whole study, not just this receptor: Those dominant clonotypes were again the most abundant among CD3+CD56-NKG2C+ cells in a few donors, at 28.3-60.1%. Whether the expanded NKG2C-expressing T cell clones were specific for HCMV antigens remained unclear. In six donors, the dominant CD3+CD56+NKG2C+ clonotypes ranked among the top 10 CD8+ clonotypes, making up about 1.0-8% of CD8+ T cells.

Note on this clonotype: Its antigen target is currently unknown.

The CDR3 holds 20 amino acids from the cysteine to the phenylalanine. This entry has no DNA. A commercial ELISA kit detecting HCMV-specific IgG in serum was used to determine HCMV serostatus. Peripheral blood mononuclear cells were isolated from blood by Ficoll density gradient centrifugation. Sequencing instrument: Illumina HiSeq 2000. TCR beta cDNA libraries were prepared using 5'RACE template switching, which introduced a universal primer site and unique molecular identifiers. Priming for cDNA synthesis came from the TCR beta constant segment, and two successive PCR amplification steps followed. The original methods were these. MIGEC handled demultiplexing of the reads and grouping by UMI, while MiTCR was used to assemble and quantify clonotypes. To exclude erroneous sequences, any TCR cDNA sequence not supported by at least two reads was discarded. Downstream repertoire analysis used the tcR package, and clonotypes were matched across fractions by CDR3 nucleotide sequence plus V segment. VDJmatch was used to annotate antigen specificity against VDJdb, with one amino acid substitution in CDR3 allowed. Reprocessed by TCRdb, the reads give a single entry per CDR3 protein sequence, without DNA. TCRdb, not the authors, supplied the V and J calls. This sample's listing comprises approximately 170,000 distinct CDR3 sequences. Around 20% of the sample is in the top ten clones.

The source is a man aged 18 to 69 in good health. This chain is built from TRBV23-1 and TRBJ2-1; TCRdb designates TRBD1, a call that cannot be tested without DNA. TRBV23-1 is recorded as an ORF, its role being uncertain. The sequenced sample consisted of blood T cells: a sorted CD56 or NKG2C T cell subset, CD4+ or CD8+ T cells, or bulk PBMC T cells (not recorded which). The CDR3 here reads CASSQSNRTVPMHNYNEQFF.